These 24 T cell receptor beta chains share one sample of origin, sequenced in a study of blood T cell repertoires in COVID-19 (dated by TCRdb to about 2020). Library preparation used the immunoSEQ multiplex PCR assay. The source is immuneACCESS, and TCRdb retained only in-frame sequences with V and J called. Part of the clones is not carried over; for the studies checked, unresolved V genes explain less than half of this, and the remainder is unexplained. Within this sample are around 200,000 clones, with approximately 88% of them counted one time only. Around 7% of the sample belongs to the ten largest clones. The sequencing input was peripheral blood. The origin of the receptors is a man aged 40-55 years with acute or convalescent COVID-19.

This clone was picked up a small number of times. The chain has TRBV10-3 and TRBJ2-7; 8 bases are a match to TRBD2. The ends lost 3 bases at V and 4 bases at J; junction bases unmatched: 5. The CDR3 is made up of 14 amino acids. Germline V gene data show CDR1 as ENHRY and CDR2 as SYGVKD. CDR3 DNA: TGTGCCATCAGTGACGCGGGGGGCTCGTACGAGCAGTACTTC. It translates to CAISDAGGSYEQYF.

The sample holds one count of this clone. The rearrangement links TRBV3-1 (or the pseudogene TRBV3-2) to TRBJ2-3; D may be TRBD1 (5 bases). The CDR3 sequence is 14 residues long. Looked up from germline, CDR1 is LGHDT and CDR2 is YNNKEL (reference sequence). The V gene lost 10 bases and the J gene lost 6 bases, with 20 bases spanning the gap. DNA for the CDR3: TGTGCCATGGATGATGGCAGGGTGGAGGATACGCAGTATTTT. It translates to CAMDDGRVEDTQYF.

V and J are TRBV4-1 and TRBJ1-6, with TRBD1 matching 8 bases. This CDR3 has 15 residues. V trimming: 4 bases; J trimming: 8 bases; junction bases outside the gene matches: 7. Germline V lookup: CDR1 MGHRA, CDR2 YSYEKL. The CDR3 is CASSLLGTGDSPLHF. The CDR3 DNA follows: TGCGCCAGCAGCCTCCTCGGGACAGGAGATTCACCCCTCCACTTT.

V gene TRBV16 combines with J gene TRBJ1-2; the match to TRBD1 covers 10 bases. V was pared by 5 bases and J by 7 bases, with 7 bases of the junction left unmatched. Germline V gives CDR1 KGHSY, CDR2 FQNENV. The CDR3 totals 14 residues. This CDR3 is CASSYDRGRLGYTF. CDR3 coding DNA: TGTGCCAGCAGCTACGACAGGGGGCGGCTTGGCTACACCTTC. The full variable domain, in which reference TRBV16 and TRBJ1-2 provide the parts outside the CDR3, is GEEVAQTPKHLVRGEGQKAKLYCAPIKGHSYVFWYQQVLKNEFKFLISFQNENVFDETGMPKERFSAKCLPNSPCSLEIQATKLEDSAVYFCASSYDRGRLGYTFGSGTRLTVV.

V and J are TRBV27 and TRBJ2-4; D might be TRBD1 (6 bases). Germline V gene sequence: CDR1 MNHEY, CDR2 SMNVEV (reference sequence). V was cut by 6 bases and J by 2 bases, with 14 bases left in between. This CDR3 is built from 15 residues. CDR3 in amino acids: CASSLQQGPKNIQYF. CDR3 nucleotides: TGTGCCAGCAGCCTACAACAGGGTCCCAAAAACATTCAGTACTTC.

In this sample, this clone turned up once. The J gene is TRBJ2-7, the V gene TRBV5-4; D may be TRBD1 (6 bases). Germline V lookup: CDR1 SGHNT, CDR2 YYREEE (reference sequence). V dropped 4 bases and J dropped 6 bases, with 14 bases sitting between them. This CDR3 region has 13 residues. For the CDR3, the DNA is TGTGCCAGCAGCCCAAATTACAGGGCCGAGCAGTACTTC. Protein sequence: CASSPNYRAEQYF. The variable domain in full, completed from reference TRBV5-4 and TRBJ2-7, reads ETGVTQSPTHLIKTRGQQVTLRCSSQSGHNTVSWYQQALGQGPQFIFQYYREEENGRGNFPPRFSGLQFPNYSSELNVNALELDDSALYLCASSPNYRAEQYFGPGTRLTVT.

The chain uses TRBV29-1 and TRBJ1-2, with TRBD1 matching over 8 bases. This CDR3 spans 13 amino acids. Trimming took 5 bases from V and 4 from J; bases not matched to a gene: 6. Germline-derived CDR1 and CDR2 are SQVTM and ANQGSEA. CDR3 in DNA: TGCAGCGTTCAGGTCACAGGGGGCTATGGCTACACCTTC. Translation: CSVQVTGGYGYTF.

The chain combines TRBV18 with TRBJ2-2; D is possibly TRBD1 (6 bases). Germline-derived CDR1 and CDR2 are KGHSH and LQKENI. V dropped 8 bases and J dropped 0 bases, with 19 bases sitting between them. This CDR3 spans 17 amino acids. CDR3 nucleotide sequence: TGTGCCAGCCCCAGGGGCAGGGATAATACGAACACCGGGGAGCTGTTTTTT. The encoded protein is CASPRGRDNTNTGELFF.

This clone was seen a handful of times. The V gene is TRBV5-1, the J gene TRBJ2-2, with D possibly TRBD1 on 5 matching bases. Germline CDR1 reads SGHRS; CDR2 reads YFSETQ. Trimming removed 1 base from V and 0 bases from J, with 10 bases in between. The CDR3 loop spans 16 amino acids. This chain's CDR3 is CASSLRGVANTGELFF. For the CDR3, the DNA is TGCGCCAGCAGCTTGAGGGGCGTCGCGAACACCGGGGAGCTGTTTTTT.

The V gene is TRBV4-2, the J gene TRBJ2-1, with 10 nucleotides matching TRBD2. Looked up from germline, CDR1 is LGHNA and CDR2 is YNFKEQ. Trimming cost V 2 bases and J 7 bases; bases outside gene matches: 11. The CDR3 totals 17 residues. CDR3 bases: TGTGCCAGCAGCCAAAGGGGCCTAGCGGGGGTCGGGAATGAGCAGTTCTTC. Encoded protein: CASSQRGLAGVGNEQFF.

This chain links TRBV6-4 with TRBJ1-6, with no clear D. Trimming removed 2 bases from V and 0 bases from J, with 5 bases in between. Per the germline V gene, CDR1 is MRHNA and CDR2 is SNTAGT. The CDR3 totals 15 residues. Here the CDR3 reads CASSDTGSYNSPLHF. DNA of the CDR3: TGTGCCAGCAGTGACACGGGCTCCTATAATTCACCCCTCCACTTT.

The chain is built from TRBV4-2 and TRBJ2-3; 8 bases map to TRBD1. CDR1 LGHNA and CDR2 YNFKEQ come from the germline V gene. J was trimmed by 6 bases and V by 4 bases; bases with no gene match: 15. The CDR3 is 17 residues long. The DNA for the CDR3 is TGTGCCAGCAGCCCGACCAACTCAGGGGGCGGGATGGATACGCAGTATTTT. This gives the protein CASSPTNSGGGMDTQYF.

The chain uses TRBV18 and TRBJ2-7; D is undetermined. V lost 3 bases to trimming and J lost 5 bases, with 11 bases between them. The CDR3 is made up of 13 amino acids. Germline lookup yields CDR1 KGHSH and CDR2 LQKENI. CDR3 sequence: CASSPDLGHEQYF. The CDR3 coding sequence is TGTGCCAGCTCACCCGACCTTGGGCACGAGCAGTACTTC.

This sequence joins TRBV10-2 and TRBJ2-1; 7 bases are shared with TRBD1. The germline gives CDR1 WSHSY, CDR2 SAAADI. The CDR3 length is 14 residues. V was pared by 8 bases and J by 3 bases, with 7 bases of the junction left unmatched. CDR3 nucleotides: TGCGCCAGCTGTCAGGGGGATTTCTACAATGAGCAGTTCTTC. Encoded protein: CASCQGDFYNEQFF.

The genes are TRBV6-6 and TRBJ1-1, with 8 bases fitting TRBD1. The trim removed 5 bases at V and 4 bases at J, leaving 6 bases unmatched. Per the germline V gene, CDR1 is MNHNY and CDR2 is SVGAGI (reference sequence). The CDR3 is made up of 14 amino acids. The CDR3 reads CASSPTGVGTEAFF. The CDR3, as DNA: TGTGCCAGCAGTCCGACAGGGGTTGGCACTGAAGCTTTCTTT.

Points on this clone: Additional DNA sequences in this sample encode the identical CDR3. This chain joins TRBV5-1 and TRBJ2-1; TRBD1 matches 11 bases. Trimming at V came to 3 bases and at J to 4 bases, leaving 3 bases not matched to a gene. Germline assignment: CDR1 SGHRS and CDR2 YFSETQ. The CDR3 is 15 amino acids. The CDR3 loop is CASSSGTGGYNEQFF. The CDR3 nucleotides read TGCGCCAGCAGCTCCGGGACAGGGGGATACAATGAGCAGTTCTTC.

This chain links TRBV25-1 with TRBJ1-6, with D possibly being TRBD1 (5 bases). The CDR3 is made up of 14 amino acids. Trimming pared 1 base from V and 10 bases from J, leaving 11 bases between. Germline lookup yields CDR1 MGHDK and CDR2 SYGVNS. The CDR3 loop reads CASSEWAGRSPLHF. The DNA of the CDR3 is TGTGCCAGCAGTGAATGGGCAGGGAGGTCACCCCTCCACTTT.

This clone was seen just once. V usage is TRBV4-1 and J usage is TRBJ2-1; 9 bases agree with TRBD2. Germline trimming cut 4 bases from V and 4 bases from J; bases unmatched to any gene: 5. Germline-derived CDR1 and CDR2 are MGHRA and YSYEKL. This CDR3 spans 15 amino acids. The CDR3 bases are TGCGCCAGCAGCCCGGTAGCGGGGGCTTACAATGAGCAGTTCTTC. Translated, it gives CASSPVAGAYNEQFF.

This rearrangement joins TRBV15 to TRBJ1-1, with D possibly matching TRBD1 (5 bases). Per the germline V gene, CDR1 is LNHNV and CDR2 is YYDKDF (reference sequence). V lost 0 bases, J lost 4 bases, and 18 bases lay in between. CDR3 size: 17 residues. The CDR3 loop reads CATSRDPPRGGVTEAFF. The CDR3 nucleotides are TGTGCCACCAGCAGAGATCCGCCCCGGGGGGGAGTCACTGAAGCTTTCTTT.

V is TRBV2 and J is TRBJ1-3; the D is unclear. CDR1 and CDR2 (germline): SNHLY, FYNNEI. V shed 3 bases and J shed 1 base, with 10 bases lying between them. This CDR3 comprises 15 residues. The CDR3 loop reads CASSEKRWSGNTIYF. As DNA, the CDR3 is TGTGCCAGCAGTGAGAAGAGGTGGTCTGGAAACACCATATATTTT.

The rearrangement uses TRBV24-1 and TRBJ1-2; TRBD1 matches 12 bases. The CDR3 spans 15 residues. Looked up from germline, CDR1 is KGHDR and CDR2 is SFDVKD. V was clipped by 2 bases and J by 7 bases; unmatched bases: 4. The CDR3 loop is CATSDSGTGGRGYTF. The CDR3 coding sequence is TGTGCCACCAGTGATTCCGGGACAGGGGGCCGTGGCTACACCTTC.

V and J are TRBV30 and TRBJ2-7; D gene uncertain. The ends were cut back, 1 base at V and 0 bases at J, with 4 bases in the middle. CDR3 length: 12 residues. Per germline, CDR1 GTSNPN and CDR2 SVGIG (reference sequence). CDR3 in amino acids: CAWSDYSYEQYF. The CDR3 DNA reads TGTGCCTGGAGTGATTACTCCTACGAGCAGTACTTC. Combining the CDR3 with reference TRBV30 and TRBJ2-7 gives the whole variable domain SQTIHQWPATLVQPVGSPLSLECTVEGTSNPNLYWYRQAAGRGLQLLFYSVGIGQISSEVPQNLSASRPQDRQFILSSKKLLLSDSGFYLCAWSDYSYEQYFGPGTRLTVT.

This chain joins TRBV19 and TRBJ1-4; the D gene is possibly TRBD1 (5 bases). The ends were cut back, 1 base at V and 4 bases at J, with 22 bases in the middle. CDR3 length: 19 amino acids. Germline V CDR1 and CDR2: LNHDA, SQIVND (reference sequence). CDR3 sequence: CASSIVTGLSRQYNEKLFF. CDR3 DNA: TGTGCCAGTAGTATAGTTACCGGGTTGTCTAGACAGTATAATGAAAAACTGTTTTTT.

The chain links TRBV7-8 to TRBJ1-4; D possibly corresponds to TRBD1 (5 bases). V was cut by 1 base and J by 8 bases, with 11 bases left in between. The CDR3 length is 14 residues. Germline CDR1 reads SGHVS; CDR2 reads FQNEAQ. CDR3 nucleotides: TGTGCCAGCAGCTTAGGGGGGGTTGGAGAAAAACTGTTTTTT. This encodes CASSLGGVGEKLFF.